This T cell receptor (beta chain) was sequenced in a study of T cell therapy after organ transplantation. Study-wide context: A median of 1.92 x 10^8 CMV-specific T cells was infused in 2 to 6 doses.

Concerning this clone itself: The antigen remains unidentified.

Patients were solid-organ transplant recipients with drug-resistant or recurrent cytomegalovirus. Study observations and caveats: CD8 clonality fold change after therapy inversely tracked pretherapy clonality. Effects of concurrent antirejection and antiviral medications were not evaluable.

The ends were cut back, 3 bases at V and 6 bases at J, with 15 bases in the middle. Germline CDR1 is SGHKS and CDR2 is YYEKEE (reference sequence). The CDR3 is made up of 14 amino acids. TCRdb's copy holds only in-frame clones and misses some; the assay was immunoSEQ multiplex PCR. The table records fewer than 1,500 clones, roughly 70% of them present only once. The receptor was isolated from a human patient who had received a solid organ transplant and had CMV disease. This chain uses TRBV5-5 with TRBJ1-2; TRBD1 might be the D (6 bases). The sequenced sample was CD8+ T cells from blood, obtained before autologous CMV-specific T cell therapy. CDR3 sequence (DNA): TGTGCCAGCAGCTGGGGGATTCCAGGGGATGGCTACACCTTC. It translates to CASSWGIPGDGYTF.